This T cell receptor beta chain was observed in a study of identical twins. Study observations and caveats: It was possible that invariant MAIT and iNKT cells partly confounded the zero-insertion analyses. Twins showed weaker excess sharing in their beta out-of-frame sequences.

The CDR3 is 17 residues long. Trimming shortened V by 5 bases and J by 0 bases, and 19 bases separated the two germline ends. Germline V lookup: CDR1 SGHRS, CDR2 YFSETQ. In its sample, this clonotype was seen many times. Its antigen remains unknown. cDNA molecules carried unique molecular identifiers, and template switching added a universal primer site. TCRdb processed the 5' RACE reads anew with MiXCR; each CDR3 protein has one entry. This sample has approximately 700,000 distinct CDR3 sequences, with approximately 6% found just once. Sequencing used naive T cells sorted from blood. The clonotype comes from a man aged 18 to 29 in good health. J is TRBJ2-3 and V is TRBV5-1; D is unclear. The CDR3: CASRMRSRTVSTDTQYF. CDR3 DNA: TGCGCCAGCAGGATGAGGAGTCGGACGGTGAGCACAGATACGCAGTATTTT.